This entry describes one T cell receptor beta chain. Its target is not known. The sample is drawn from a study of a mutant IDH1 vaccine in newly diagnosed glioma. Across the study: An approximately 62% male, around 40% female split and a mean age of around 37 years characterized treated patients. Study results and caveats: Apparently, pseudoprogression bore no relation to changes among the top peripheral T cell clonotypes.

Time point meaning: week 35, safety follow-up. With topical imiquimod, each dose of the vaccine consisted of 300 ug of mutant IDH1 20-mer peptide. Patients, over weeks 1, 3, 5, 7, 11, 15, 19 and 23, received a total of eight vaccinations. Generated by immunoSEQ multiplex PCR, the TCRdb table keeps only in-frame clones and is missing some. The sample holds 68,000 or so clones, roughly 84% seen once. This TCR came from a man aged 18 to 30 with glioma. Sequences were derived from PBMCs, sampled from a glioma patient whose treatment included an IDH1 peptide vaccine.

The CDR3 DNA reads TGTGCCAGCAGCTCCTCCCTCCCCGGACCCCCGAACACTGAAGCTTTCTTT. It codes for CASSSSLPGPPNTEAFF. The V call is TRBV7-9, the J call TRBJ1-1, with no clear D. Germline CDR1 and CDR2: SEHNR and FQNEAQ (reference sequence). This CDR3 is built from 17 residues. V lost 4 bases and J lost 1, with 19 bases in between.